Shown below are 20 T cell receptor beta chains from a single sample sequenced in a study of blood T cell repertoires in COVID-19. Here immunoSEQ multiplex PCR was the method, and the copy in TCRdb shows in-frame clones only, minus some. The sample yields some 250,000 clones, about 86% seen once. Material: peripheral blood. The source of these receptors is a man in his sixties with acute or convalescent COVID-19.

The gene calls are TRBV19 and TRBJ2-5, with 10 bases that match TRBD2. V shed 1 base and J 5 bases; nucleotides not matched to a gene: 7. This CDR3 is 16 amino acids long. Germline V gene data show CDR1 as LNHDA and CDR2 as SQIVND (reference sequence). CDR3 amino acids: CASSIGPSGSWETQYF. CDR3 in DNA: TGTGCCAGTAGTATAGGTCCTAGCGGGAGCTGGGAGACCCAGTACTTC. The entire variable domain, with the rest obtained from reference TRBV19 and TRBJ2-5, is as follows: DGGITQSPKYLFRKEGQNVTLSCEQNLNHDAMYWYRQDPGQGLRLIYYSQIVNDFQKGDIAEGYSVSREKKESFPLTVTSAQKNPTAFYLCASSIGPSGSWETQYFGPGTRLLVL.

This chain joins TRBV6-6 and TRBJ1-5, with 7 positions matching TRBD1. V lost 2 bases to trimming and J lost 1 base; unmatched junction nucleotides: 5. The CDR3 runs to 16 residues. Germline CDR1 is MNHNY and CDR2 is SVGAGI (reference sequence). DNA of the CDR3: TGTGCCAGCAGTTACACAACAGGGGCGAGCAATCAGCCCCAGCATTTT. It encodes CASSYTTGASNQPQHF.

The chain couples TRBV19 to TRBJ2-2, with 8 bases that match TRBD1. V shed 5 bases, J shed 1 base, and the junction held 0 bases outside the gene matches. This CDR3 comprises 14 residues. Germline V gives CDR1 LNHDA, CDR2 SQIVND (reference sequence). This CDR3 reads CASSDRGNTGELFF. The CDR3, as DNA: TGTGCCAGTAGTGACAGGGGGAACACCGGGGAGCTGTTTTTT.

The V gene is TRBV25-1, the J gene TRBJ1-1, with a weak D call TRBD1 (6 bases). The CDR3 runs 17 residues. Germline-derived CDR1 and CDR2 are MGHDK and SYGVNS. Trimming removed 6 bases from V and 1 base from J, with 21 bases in between. CDR3 amino acids: CASSGPGQGLSNTEAFF. CDR3 DNA: TGTGCCAGCAGCGGGCCTGGGCAGGGGCTATCGAACACTGAAGCTTTCTTT.

This chain joins TRBV3-1 (or the pseudogene TRBV3-2) and TRBJ1-3; a possible D gene is TRBD1 (6 bases). The V gene lost 0 bases and the J gene lost 0 bases, with 12 bases spanning the gap. The CDR3 runs to 17 residues. Germline lookup yields CDR1 LGHDT and CDR2 YNNKEL (reference sequence). CDR3 residues: CASSQDGGLPSGNTIYF. The CDR3 DNA sequence: TGTGCCAGCAGCCAAGACGGGGGGCTGCCCTCTGGAAACACCATATATTTT.

The genes are TRBV29-1 and TRBJ2-6, with D perhaps matching TRBD1 (5 bases). The V gene lost 6 bases and the J gene lost 2 bases, with 14 bases spanning the gap. Germline CDR1 reads SQVTM; CDR2 reads ANQGSEA. This CDR3 spans 15 amino acids. CDR3: CSVTPGSPGANVLTF. CDR3 DNA: TGCAGCGTGACCCCAGGGTCCCCTGGGGCCAACGTCCTGACTTTC.

The rearrangement uses TRBV30 and TRBJ2-1; tentatively, D is TRBD1 (5 bases). V lost 0 bases and J 9 bases, leaving 18 bases between the germline ends. This CDR3 spans 15 amino acids. CDR1 GTSNPN and CDR2 SVGIG come from the germline V gene (reference sequence). The CDR3 nucleotides are TGTGCCTGGAGTGTACGGCGTACAGGATTCAGTGAGCAGTTCTTC. This sequence encodes CAWSVRRTGFSEQFF.

This rearrangement joins TRBV24-1 to TRBJ2-3, with 12 bases that match TRBD1. Germline CDR1 is KGHDR and CDR2 is SFDVKD. CDR3 size: 14 residues. Trimming at V came to 5 bases and at J to 4 bases, leaving 0 bases not matched to a gene. The CDR3 spells CATSGDRGPDTQYF. In DNA form, the CDR3 reads TGTGCCACCAGTGGGGACAGGGGGCCAGATACGCAGTATTTT.

The V gene is TRBV9, the J gene TRBJ1-6; the match to TRBD1 covers 7 bases. The V segment lost 3 bases and the J segment 14 bases; nucleotides outside the gene matches: 11. Per the germline V gene, CDR1 is SGDLS and CDR2 is YYNGEE. This CDR3 region has 14 residues. Here the CDR3 reads CASSAGQSQRSLHF. CDR3 coding DNA: TGTGCCAGCAGCGCGGGACAGTCCCAACGGTCCCTCCACTTT.

The chain joins TRBV7-9 to TRBJ1-2; 9 bases line up with TRBD1. V was clipped by 3 bases and J by 5 bases; unmatched bases: 7. From germline, CDR1 is SEHNR and CDR2 FQNEAQ (reference sequence). CDR3 length: 15 amino acids. The CDR3 DNA is TGTGCCAGCAGCTTGGGACAGGGAGATATGTATGGCTACACCTTC. It codes for CASSLGQGDMYGYTF.

The gene calls are TRBV7-9 and TRBJ2-7; no clear D gene. Trimming left V 3 bases short and J 0 bases short, with 6 bases between. The CDR3 runs to 13 residues. Looked up from germline, CDR1 is SEHNR and CDR2 is FQNEAQ (reference sequence). CDR3 loop: CASSFQVSYEQYF. The CDR3 region has the DNA TGTGCCAGCAGCTTTCAGGTCTCCTACGAGCAGTACTTC.

The rearrangement uses TRBV6-2 or TRBV6-3 and TRBJ2-7, with 12 positions matching TRBD2. Trimming cost V 5 bases and J 7 bases; bases outside gene matches: 9. Germline V CDR1 and CDR2: MNHEY, SVGEGT. CDR3 size: 15 residues. CDR3 nucleotide sequence: TGTGCCAGCAGTGATGCCCTAGCGGGAGGGGGAGAGCAGTACTTC. Residues: CASSDALAGGGEQYF.

The chain couples TRBV6-1 to TRBJ1-5, with 7 positions matching TRBD1. With V trimmed by 1 base and J by 6 bases, 9 bases remained unmatched. Per the germline V gene, CDR1 is MNHNS and CDR2 is SASEGT. The CDR3 consists of 16 residues. The CDR3, as DNA: TGTGCCAGCAGTGAAGAAGTAGACAGGGTTGGTCAGCCCCAGCATTTT. Its protein product is CASSEEVDRVGQPQHF.

The chain employs TRBV6-2 or TRBV6-3 and TRBJ2-5; D remains unclear. The CDR3 totals 13 residues. V gave up 4 bases and J gave up 5 bases, with 11 bases separating them. Germline V gene sequence: CDR1 MNHEY, CDR2 SVGEGT. The CDR3 DNA reads TGTGCCAGCAGTTTTAATGCGTGGGAGACCCAGTACTTC. The encoded protein is CASSFNAWETQYF.

The rearrangement uses TRBV11-2 and TRBJ2-3; 8 nucleotides match TRBD2. CDR3 length: 14 residues. Germline V gene lookup returns CDR1 SGHAT and CDR2 FQNNGV. V shed 0 bases, J shed 8 bases, and the junction held 4 bases outside the gene matches. The CDR3 loop is CASSLDRGGGTQYF. The CDR3 DNA sequence: TGTGCCAGCAGCTTAGATCGGGGGGGCGGTACGCAGTATTTT.

This clone was observed a few times. Other DNA sequences in this specimen translate into the identical CDR3. The chain couples TRBV4-1 to TRBJ1-1; the D gene is possibly TRBD1 (5 bases). Germline-derived CDR1 and CDR2 are MGHRA and YSYEKL. This CDR3 has 14 residues. With 0 bases removed from V and 1 base from J, the gap between germline ends came to 6 bases. The CDR3 is CASSQDQGNTEAFF. CDR3 nucleotide sequence: TGCGCCAGCAGCCAAGACCAGGGGAACACTGAAGCTTTCTTT.

The V call is TRBV6-2 or TRBV6-3, the J call TRBJ2-5, with 7 bases lining up with TRBD2. Germline V CDR1 and CDR2: MNHEY, SVGEGT. Trimming cost V 5 bases and J 2 bases; bases outside gene matches: 5. There are 14 residues in the CDR3. In nucleotides, the CDR3 is TGTGCCAGCAGTCGGGAGGTGAGGCAAGAGACCCAGTACTTC. This encodes CASSREVRQETQYF.

This chain uses TRBV5-1 with TRBJ2-7; TRBD2 might be the D (10 bases). This CDR3 has 20 residues. Germline V gives CDR1 SGHRS, CDR2 YFSETQ. V lost 4 bases to trimming and J lost 6 bases, with 35 bases between them. The CDR3 spells CASSKETGGLIAGGLVEQYF. As DNA, the CDR3 is TGCGCCAGCAGCAAAGAGACAGGGGGGTTGATAGCGGGAGGATTAGTCGAGCAGTACTTC. The full variable domain, its missing parts supplied by reference TRBV5-1 and TRBJ2-7, is KAGVTQTPRYLIKTRGQQVTLSCSPISGHRSVSWYQQTPGQGLQFLFEYFSETQRNKGNFPGRFSGRQFSNSRSEMNVSTLELGDSALYLCASSKETGGLIAGGLVEQYFGPGTRLTVT.

The V gene is TRBV23-1, the J gene TRBJ2-3; 9 bases map to TRBD2. TRBV23-1 is reported as an ORF; its role is uncertain. The CDR3 is 14 residues long. V shed 9 bases, J shed 0 bases, and the junction held 4 bases outside the gene matches. The CDR3, as DNA: TGCGCCAGAAGGACTAGCGCAAGCACAGATACGCAGTATTTT. The encoded protein is CARRTSASTDTQYF.

This clone was counted a single time. This chain joins TRBV19 and TRBJ2-1, with D uncertain. Germline V gene data show CDR1 as LNHDA and CDR2 as SQIVND (reference sequence). V was trimmed by 1 base and J by 1 base, leaving 5 bases between them. This CDR3 is built from 14 residues. The CDR3 nucleotides are TGTGCCAGTAGTATAGCCAGGTCCTACAATGAGCAGTTCTTC. This gives the protein CASSIARSYNEQFF.